This T cell receptor (beta chain) is from a study of blood T cell repertoires in COVID-19. Study as a whole: Spain, Italy and the United States supplied samples that represented acute and convalescent COVID-19. The cDNA or gDNA used as material had been derived from T cells, B-cell-depleted T cells, or PBMCs.

Per the study methods: Estimates of nucleated cell counts were drawn from the amplification of reference gene primers. Sequenced by immunoSEQ multiplex PCR; TCRdb stores in-frame clones only, minus some. Clone size and V and J calls were adopted from that table, with D and trimming inferred from the DNA. This repertoire shows about 170,000 clones, around 90% found once; its top ten account for roughly 24%. In germline, CDR1 is KGHDR, CDR2 SFDVKD. V shed 5 bases, J shed 6 bases, and the junction held 2 bases outside the gene matches. The CDR3 extends over 14 amino acids. Sequenced material: peripheral blood. The receptor was derived from a man in his sixties with acute or convalescent COVID-19. The chain recombines TRBV24-1 with TRBJ2-1, with TRBD2 matching over 11 bases. The CDR3 region has the DNA TGTGCCACCAGTGCTAGCGGGGGGCTCAATGAGCAGTTCTTC. Translated: CATSASGGLNEQFF.